Below, 17 T cell receptor beta chains from the same sample are listed, as sequenced in a study of monozygotic twins with cystic fibrosis. The protocol was immunoSEQ multiplex PCR, while the TCRdb copy is restricted to in-frame clones and leaves out a portion. The table lists 14,000 or so clones, 80% to 90% of them singletons. The material sequenced was blood. The receptors derive from a boy aged 5-17 years with cystic fibrosis.

This clone was counted a single time. The chain is built from TRBV18 and TRBJ2-7; D unclear. The CDR3 has 13 residues. V lost 1 base to trimming and J lost 2 bases, with 6 bases between them. From germline, CDR1 is KGHSH and CDR2 LQKENI. In DNA, the CDR3 is TGTGCCAGCTCACCACGGAAAGCCTACGAGCAGTACTTC. Translating gives CASSPRKAYEQYF.

This clone occurred once. The chain carries TRBV18 and TRBJ1-3, with D tentatively TRBD1 (6 bases). With 6 bases removed from V and 2 bases from J, the gap between germline ends came to 11 bases. Looked up from germline, CDR1 is KGHSH and CDR2 is LQKENI. This CDR3 region has 14 residues. The CDR3, as DNA: TGTGCCAGCTCCCGCGGACAGACTGGAAACACCATATATTTT. This gives the protein CASSRGQTGNTIYF.

This clone is a singleton in its sample. The V and J genes are TRBV5-4 and TRBJ2-3, with a weak D call TRBD1 (6 bases). The CDR3 is made up of 13 amino acids. V dropped 0 bases and J dropped 6 bases, with 8 bases sitting between them. The germline V gene has CDR1 SGHNT and CDR2 YYREEE (reference sequence). The CDR3 here is CASSLAGADTQYF. The DNA of the CDR3 is TGTGCCAGCAGCTTGGCAGGGGCCGATACGCAGTATTTT.

The chain is built from TRBV19 and TRBJ1-4; D is unresolved. The ends were cut back, 5 bases at V and 5 bases at J, with 15 bases in the middle. The CDR3 totals 15 residues. Per germline, CDR1 LNHDA and CDR2 SQIVND (reference sequence). CDR3 amino acids: CASSYSRGSNEKLFF. In DNA, the CDR3 is TGTGCCAGTAGTTACTCCCGAGGGTCGAATGAAAAACTGTTTTTT.

This clone was seen a handful of times. The J gene is TRBJ1-2, the V gene TRBV6-5; the match to TRBD1 covers 9 bases. The CDR3 sequence is 15 residues long. V lost 5 bases to trimming and J lost 4 bases; unmatched junction nucleotides: 8. Germline V lookup: CDR1 MNHEY, CDR2 SVGAGI. CDR3 nucleotide sequence: TGTGCCAGCAGTCACGGGACAGGGACGACCTATGGCTACACCTTC. Translation: CASSHGTGTTYGYTF.

V usage is TRBV15 and J usage is TRBJ1-2; a possible D gene is TRBD1 (6 bases). CDR3 size: 15 residues. Trimming removed 3 bases from V and 4 bases from J, with 15 bases in between. CDR1 and CDR2 from the germline V gene are LNHNV and YYDKDF (reference sequence). CDR3 residues: CATSRDTGGAYGYTF. DNA for the CDR3: TGTGCCACCAGCAGGGATACCGGGGGGGCCTATGGCTACACCTTC. The variable domain in full, completed from reference TRBV15 and TRBJ1-2, reads DAMVIQNPRYQVTQFGKPVTLSCSQTLNHNVMYWYQQKSSQAPKLLFHYYDKDFNNEADTPDNFQSRRPNTSFCFLDIRSPGLGDTAMYLCATSRDTGGAYGYTFGSGTRLTVV.

The rearrangement uses TRBV5-4 and TRBJ2-1, with 9 positions matching TRBD2. The V segment lost 4 bases and the J segment 6 bases; nucleotides outside the gene matches: 11. The germline V gene has CDR1 SGHNT and CDR2 YYREEE (reference sequence). CDR3 size: 16 residues. The CDR3 coding sequence is TGTGCCAGCAGCCAGCCCGAGCGGGAGGTCTCCAATGAGCAGTTCTTC. Its protein product is CASSQPEREVSNEQFF.

The chain combines TRBV9 with TRBJ2-7, with D perhaps matching TRBD2 (6 bases). V shed 4 bases and J shed 5 bases, with 16 bases lying between them. Germline V gene sequence: CDR1 SGDLS, CDR2 YYNGEE. The CDR3 consists of 14 residues. Here the CDR3 reads CASSTTGGNHEQYF. The CDR3 nucleotides read TGTGCCAGCAGCACCACCGGCGGGAATCACGAGCAGTACTTC.

In this sample, this clone turned up a few times. This chain uses TRBV2 with TRBJ1-2; D uncertain. V shed 6 bases and J shed 2 bases, with 10 bases lying between them. The CDR3 runs 13 residues. The germline V gene encodes CDR1 SNHLY and CDR2 FYNNEI. CDR3 nucleotides: TGTGCCAGCAGGTTGTTAGGGAACTATGGCTACACCTTC. It translates to CASRLLGNYGYTF.

V and J are TRBV5-3 and TRBJ1-2; no reliable D call. Being an ORF, TRBV5-3 has a function that is uncertain. V was clipped by 5 bases and J by 8 bases, with 19 bases between them. This CDR3 spans 14 amino acids. The CDR3 sequence: CARSFTTGPPGYTF. CDR3 bases: TGTGCCAGAAGTTTTACAACCGGGCCCCCGGGCTACACCTTC.

The rearrangement uses TRBV7-8 and TRBJ1-2; maybe TRBD1 (5 bases). Germline loops: CDR1 SGHVS, CDR2 FQNEAQ. This CDR3 region has 15 residues. Trimming cost V 4 bases and J 4 bases, with 16 bases left between them. In DNA, the CDR3 is TGTGCCAGCAGCTCGTCATTGGGACTAGGCTATGGCTACACCTTC. Its protein product is CASSSSLGLGYGYTF. Based on the CDR3 plus reference TRBV7-8 and TRBJ1-2, the full variable domain is GAGVSQSPRYKVAKRGQDVALRCDPISGHVSLFWYQQALGQGPEFLTYFQNEAQLDKSGLPSDRFFAERPEGSVSTLKIQRTQQEDSAVYLCASSSSLGLGYGYTFGSGTRLTVV.

The chain couples TRBV5-1 to TRBJ2-2, with D tentatively TRBD2 (5 bases). Trimming left V 5 bases short and J 1 base short, with 15 bases between. This CDR3 is 16 amino acids long. Germline V CDR1 and CDR2: SGHRS, YFSETQ. This CDR3 reads CASSTERSWNTGELFF. The CDR3 region has the DNA TGCGCCAGCAGTACAGAGCGGAGCTGGAACACCGGGGAGCTGTTTTTT.

Concerning this clone itself: The conserved closing phenylalanine or tryptophan is absent in this CDR3, likely reflecting a read error. The rearrangement uses TRBV29-1 and TRBJ2-7; TRBD2 aligns across 9 bases. The CDR3 has 14 residues. V was pared by 2 bases and J by 1 base, with 3 bases of the junction left unmatched. Germline CDR1 is SQVTM and CDR2 is ANQGSEA. The CDR3 nucleotides are TGCAGCGTTGAACTAGCGGGACCTTCCTACGAGCAGTACCTC. Protein sequence: CSVELAGPSYEQYL.

A single count supports this clone. The chain recombines TRBV7-9 with TRBJ2-1; no clear D. V dropped 2 bases and J dropped 0 bases, with 8 bases sitting between them. Germline V gene sequence: CDR1 SEHNR, CDR2 FQNEAQ (reference sequence). CDR3 length: 15 residues. The CDR3 is CASSLTDSSYNEQFF. The CDR3 DNA is TGTGCCAGCAGCTTAACAGATAGCTCCTACAATGAGCAGTTCTTC.

This sequence joins TRBV2 and TRBJ1-1; D perhaps matches TRBD1 (5 bases). This CDR3 contains 14 residues. V lost 2 bases, J lost 5 bases, and 12 bases lay in between. The germline V gene has CDR1 SNHLY and CDR2 FYNNEI. CDR3 residues: CASSEWAGRTEAFF. The CDR3 DNA is TGTGCCAGCAGTGAATGGGCAGGGCGGACTGAAGCTTTCTTT.

The chain is built from TRBV5-1 and TRBJ1-1; D perhaps matches TRBD1 (5 bases). The V and J ends lost 5 bases and 0 bases respectively, with 8 bases between them. The CDR3 has 13 amino acids. Per germline, CDR1 SGHRS and CDR2 YFSETQ. CDR3 sequence: CASRTGLNTEAFF. As DNA, the CDR3 is TGCGCCAGCAGAACAGGCTTGAACACTGAAGCTTTCTTT.

This clone is a singleton in its sample. The genes are TRBV4-1 and TRBJ2-2, with D possibly matching TRBD2 (5 bases). Germline values: CDR1 MGHRA, CDR2 YSYEKL. The V end lost 4 bases, the J end lost 4 bases, and 10 bases lay between the germline ends. This CDR3 region has 14 residues. The CDR3 sequence: CASSPGVATGELFF. The CDR3 DNA reads as TGCGCCAGCAGCCCCGGGGTGGCCACCGGGGAGCTGTTTTTT.